The 31 T cell receptor beta chains given below trace back to one sample, sequenced in a study of T cell responses to AZD1222 COVID-19 vaccine. Some clones are missing from TCRdb's copy, which holds only in-frame ones; the method was immunoSEQ multiplex PCR. There are about 140,000 clones in the sample; 90% to 95% occur only once, and approximately 7% lies in the top ten. The sample here was peripheral blood, taken 28 days after the second AZD1222 dose. The origin of the receptors is an adult who received the AZD1222 COVID-19 vaccine.

The CDR3 DNA reads as TGTGCCAGCAGCAGAAGGCCCGACAGGAGTCGACAAGAGACCCAGTACTTC. This codes for CASSRRPDRSRQETQYF. V and J are TRBV5-4 and TRBJ2-5; a possible D gene is TRBD1 (6 bases). The CDR3 covers 17 residues. Germline values: CDR1 SGHNT, CDR2 YYREEE (reference sequence). Trimming removed 4 bases from V and 2 bases from J, with 21 bases in between.

V gene TRBV28 combines with J gene TRBJ2-7, with 9 bases identical to TRBD2. This CDR3 is 13 amino acids long. Germline values: CDR1 MDHEN, CDR2 SYDVKM. V gave up 8 bases and J gave up 6 bases; unmatched junction bases: 8. Written as DNA, the CDR3 is TGTGCCAGCCAAATAGCGGGGGTAGTCGAGCAGTACTTC. Protein sequence: CASQIAGVVEQYF.

The chain joins TRBV7-6 to TRBJ2-7, with a tentative D call TRBD2 (5 bases). CDR3 size: 15 residues. In germline, CDR1 is SGHVS, CDR2 FNYEAQ. The ends were cut back, 1 base at V and 3 bases at J, with 13 bases in the middle. The CDR3 loop reads CASSLDSSTNYEQYF. The CDR3 DNA follows: TGTGCCAGCAGCTTAGATTCGTCGACTAACTACGAGCAGTACTTC.

This clone was picked up a small number of times. This sequence joins TRBV3-1 (or the pseudogene TRBV3-2) and TRBJ2-2; possibly TRBD2 for D (6 bases). This CDR3 has 14 residues. Germline CDR1 reads LGHDT; CDR2 reads YNNKEL (reference sequence). Trimming took 10 bases from V and 1 from J, leaving 13 bases between them. CDR3 residues: CATRLVGNTGELFF. The CDR3 region has the DNA TGTGCCACCCGACTAGTTGGGAACACCGGGGAGCTGTTTTTT.

The rearrangement joins TRBV6-4 to TRBJ1-5; a weak D match, TRBD1 (6 bases). CDR3 length: 15 amino acids. V was pared by 3 bases and J by 4 bases, with 13 bases between. Per the germline V gene, CDR1 is MRHNA and CDR2 is SNTAGT. CDR3 residues: CASSDTGFPNQPQHF. CDR3 sequence (DNA): TGTGCCAGCAGTGATACAGGGTTTCCGAATCAGCCCCAGCATTTT.

This clone came up once. This chain links TRBV19 with TRBJ1-6, with no clear D. V was pared by 7 bases and J by 5 bases, with 12 bases between. The V gene's germline CDR1 is LNHDA and CDR2 SQIVND (reference sequence). This CDR3 contains 14 residues. Written as DNA, the CDR3 is TGTGCCAGTATACGCGCAGGCAATAATTCACCCCTCCACTTT. Its protein product is CASIRAGNNSPLHF.

The chain employs TRBV29-1 and TRBJ1-2; 7 bases match TRBD1. The CDR3 contains 11 residues. Looked up from germline, CDR1 is SQVTM and CDR2 is ANQGSEA. Unmatched junction bases numbered 6, after V lost 6 bases and J lost 8 bases. CDR3 sequence: CSVNDREGYTF. CDR3 DNA: TGCAGCGTAAACGACAGGGAGGGCTACACCTTC.

V usage is TRBV19 and J usage is TRBJ2-7, with TRBD1 matching 9 bases. Germline CDR1 is LNHDA and CDR2 is SQIVND (reference sequence). J was trimmed by 1 base and V by 4 bases; bases with no gene match: 5. This CDR3 spans 15 amino acids. CDR3 sequence reads: CASSTGTGLSYEQYF. DNA of the CDR3: TGTGCCAGTAGTACGGGGACAGGGTTGTCCTACGAGCAGTACTTC. Full variable domain (outside the CDR3, taken from reference TRBV19 and TRBJ2-7): DGGITQSPKYLFRKEGQNVTLSCEQNLNHDAMYWYRQDPGQGLRLIYYSQIVNDFQKGDIAEGYSVSREKKESFPLTVTSAQKNPTAFYLCASSTGTGLSYEQYFGPGTRLTVT.

This clone was seen more than once but under ten times. V and J are TRBV10-3 and TRBJ1-2; D gene uncertain. Germline CDR1 and CDR2: ENHRY and SYGVKD. The CDR3 extends over 14 amino acids. Deletions cut 10 bases from V and 1 base from J, with 16 bases between. CDR3 DNA sequence: TGTGCCACCAAGGAATTGGCCTTTAACTATGGCTACACCTTC. Translation: CATKELAFNYGYTF.

The chain links TRBV30 to TRBJ1-1; D unresolved. The CDR3 is made up of 13 amino acids. The V end lost 0 bases, the J end lost 5 bases, and 10 bases lay between the germline ends. Germline V gene lookup returns CDR1 GTSNPN and CDR2 SVGIG (reference sequence). CDR3 in DNA: TGTGCCTGGAGTGTACGGGTAGGGACTGAAGCTTTCTTT. Translated: CAWSVRVGTEAFF. Filled out from reference TRBV30 and TRBJ1-1, the complete variable domain reads SQTIHQWPATLVQPVGSPLSLECTVEGTSNPNLYWYRQAAGRGLQLLFYSVGIGQISSEVPQNLSASRPQDRQFILSSKKLLLSDSGFYLCAWSVRVGTEAFFGQGTRLTVV.

The chain has TRBV12-3 or TRBV12-4 and TRBJ2-1; 7 bases are shared with TRBD2. The CDR3 length is 13 residues. V lost 7 bases, J lost 2 bases, and 2 bases stayed unmatched. DNA for the CDR3: TGTGCCAGCATTGCGGGGGCCTACAATGAGCAGTTCTTC. Translating gives CASIAGAYNEQFF.

In its sample, this clone was seen a few times. The chain carries TRBV7-6 and TRBJ2-7; TRBD1 might be the D (6 bases). CDR1 SGHVS and CDR2 FNYEAQ come from the germline V gene. The CDR3 sequence is 15 residues long. V was trimmed by 0 bases and J by 6 bases, leaving 15 bases between them. The CDR3 sequence is CASSLALDQTGEQYF. CDR3 DNA sequence: TGTGCCAGCAGCTTAGCCCTCGACCAGACAGGCGAGCAGTACTTC.

The chain joins TRBV30 to TRBJ2-3; D remains ambiguous. The V end was cut by 2 bases, the J end by 3 bases, with 15 bases between. The CDR3 has 15 residues. CDR1 and CDR2 (germline): GTSNPN, SVGIG (reference sequence). This chain's CDR3 is CAWSKSRLITDTQYF. CDR3 DNA sequence: TGTGCCTGGAGTAAATCACGGCTTATAACAGATACGCAGTATTTT.

This clone was detected once. This chain uses TRBV5-1 with TRBJ1-6; D unclear. Trimming cost V 1 base and J 7 bases, with 18 bases left between them. The CDR3 runs to 17 residues. In germline, CDR1 is SGHRS, CDR2 YFSETQ. Here the CDR3 reads CASSLSVRAPSNSPLHF. In DNA form, the CDR3 reads TGCGCCAGCAGCTTGTCCGTACGGGCCCCGTCAAATTCACCCCTCCACTTT.

V is TRBV4-3 and J is TRBJ2-3; D gene ambiguous. The CDR3 has 16 amino acids. Trimming removed 4 bases at V and 0 bases at J, with 14 bases between. Looked up from germline, CDR1 is LGHNA and CDR2 is YSLEER. The CDR3 nucleotides are TGCGCCAGCAGCCCCCTAGGACCACCAAGCACAGATACGCAGTATTTT. It codes for CASSPLGPPSTDTQYF.

Concerning this clone itself: The junction departs from germline at one end; a sequencing error may be responsible. The rearrangement uses TRBV28 and TRBJ2-3; the D gene is possibly TRBD1 (7 bases). CDR1 is MDHEN, CDR2 SYDVKM, per germline. The CDR3 sequence is 13 residues long. As DNA, the CDR3 is TGTGCCGGCAGGGGGGCCGAGGCAGATACGCAGTATTTT. Amino acid sequence: CAGRGAEADTQYF. The full variable domain, its missing parts supplied by reference TRBV28 and TRBJ2-3, is DVKVTQSSRYLVKRTGEKVFLECVQDMDHENMFWYRQDPGLGLRLIYFSYDVKMKEKGDIPEGYSVSREKKERFSLILESASTNQTSMYLCAGRGAEADTQYFGPGTRLTVL.

J is TRBJ2-6 and V is TRBV7-2, with a tentative D call TRBD2 (5 bases). Germline V gene data show CDR1 as SGHTA and CDR2 as FQGNSA. The CDR3 consists of 15 residues. V lost 10 bases and J 2 bases, leaving 15 bases between the germline ends. Here the CDR3 DNA reads TGTGCCAACTCACGGGAAGGGACTGGGGCCAACGTCCTGACTTTC. It encodes CANSREGTGANVLTF.

This sequence joins TRBV6-5 and TRBJ1-1; D is ambiguous. The CDR3 totals 15 residues. V was pared by 2 bases and J by 0 bases, with 10 bases between. Looked up from germline, CDR1 is MNHEY and CDR2 is SVGAGI. The CDR3 DNA is TGTGCCAGCAGTTACGGTGGAGGAGTGAACACTGAAGCTTTCTTT. The encoded protein is CASSYGGGVNTEAFF.

The genes are TRBV27 and TRBJ2-5; D remains ambiguous. Germline lookup yields CDR1 MNHEY and CDR2 SMNVEV (reference sequence). The CDR3 extends over 15 amino acids. Trimming removed 4 bases at V and 4 bases at J, with 16 bases between. The CDR3 is CASSSKGPLGETQYF. The CDR3 DNA is TGTGCCAGCAGTTCAAAAGGGCCATTGGGAGAGACCCAGTACTTC.

The chain links TRBV7-3 to TRBJ2-3; maybe TRBD2 (7 bases). The V end lost 2 bases, the J end lost 5 bases, and 14 bases lay between the germline ends. Germline V CDR1 and CDR2: SGHTA, FQGTGA. CDR3 length equals 15 residues. This chain's CDR3 is CASSLGGGRGDTQYF. The CDR3 DNA sequence: TGTGCCAGCAGCTTAGGCGGGGGCCGCGGAGATACGCAGTATTTT.

This chain links TRBV18 with TRBJ1-5; the D gene is possibly TRBD1 (5 bases). Germline CDR1 KGHSH, CDR2 LQKENI. The CDR3 has 16 residues. Trimming took off 4 bases at V and 4 bases at J, with 17 bases between the two ends. Here the CDR3 reads CASSQEVQVINQPQHF. The CDR3, as DNA: TGTGCCAGCTCACAGGAAGTACAGGTGATAAATCAGCCCCAGCATTTT.

The chain employs TRBV28 and TRBJ1-1; a possible D gene is TRBD1 (6 bases). The germline CDR1 and CDR2 sequences are MDHEN and SYDVKM. The germline V and J ends were trimmed by 5 bases and 6 bases, with 13 bases remaining between them. The CDR3 is made up of 13 amino acids. CDR3: CASSAGAVSEAFF. CDR3 sequence (DNA): TGTGCCAGCAGTGCGGGGGCAGTCTCTGAAGCTTTCTTT.

This chain uses TRBV4-2 with TRBJ2-6, with a possible D match to TRBD2 (5 bases). Trimming removed 1 base from V and 0 bases from J, with 10 bases in between. Germline values: CDR1 LGHNA, CDR2 YNFKEQ. CDR3 size: 17 residues. The CDR3 DNA sequence: TGTGCCAGCAGCCAAGTTCGGAGGAACTCTGGGGCCAACGTCCTGACTTTC. Encoded protein: CASSQVRRNSGANVLTF.

The V call is TRBV29-1, the J call TRBJ1-1, with D uncertain. Trimming shortened V by 4 bases and J by 8 bases, and 14 bases separated the two germline ends. Germline CDR1 and CDR2: SQVTM and ANQGSEA. The CDR3 totals 12 residues. In DNA form, the CDR3 reads TGCAGCGTTGCTGAGAGACGGCTCGAAGCTTTCTTT. This sequence encodes CSVAERRLEAFF.

The chain is built from TRBV5-1 and TRBJ1-4; 7 positions agree with TRBD1. Germline V lookup: CDR1 SGHRS, CDR2 YFSETQ. CDR3 length: 14 amino acids. Trimming at V came to 0 bases and at J to 11 bases, leaving 7 bases not matched to a gene. CDR3 in DNA: TGCGCCAGCAGCTTGGGAATTACCAGGGGGAAACTGTTTTTT. The encoded protein is CASSLGITRGKLFF.

The V gene is TRBV19, the J gene TRBJ1-1, with a possible D match to TRBD1 (5 bases). CDR3 size: 15 residues. The germline V gene encodes CDR1 LNHDA and CDR2 SQIVND (reference sequence). The V end was cut by 3 bases, the J end by 2 bases, with 13 bases between. The CDR3 loop reads CASSIASTANTEAFF. For the CDR3, the DNA is TGTGCCAGTAGTATCGCTTCGACAGCTAACACTGAAGCTTTCTTT.

This clone has just one count. The V gene is TRBV7-9, the J gene TRBJ1-1; weak D call: TRBD1 (5 bases). V gave up 5 bases and J gave up 1 base, with 20 bases separating them. CDR1 and CDR2 (germline): SEHNR, FQNEAQ (reference sequence). This CDR3 contains 17 residues. CDR3 nucleotide sequence: TGTGCCAGCAGCCCCCCCCTGTACAGGAGACGGAACACTGAAGCTTTCTTT. It yields the protein CASSPPLYRRRNTEAFF. The full variable domain, with the rest looked up from reference TRBV7-9 and TRBJ1-1, is DTGVSQNPRHKITKRGQNVTFRCDPISEHNRLYWYRQTLGQGPEFLTYFQNEAQLEKSRLLSDRFSAERPKGSFSTLEIQRTEQGDSAMYLCASSPPLYRRRNTEAFFGQGTRLTVV.

This sequence joins TRBV7-9 and TRBJ2-2, with TRBD1 matching over 7 bases. CDR1 and CDR2 (germline): SEHNR, FQNEAQ (reference sequence). Unmatched junction bases numbered 7, after V lost 5 bases and J lost 4 bases. This CDR3 is built from 15 residues. This chain's CDR3 is CASSVRQGPTGELFF. DNA of the CDR3: TGTGCCAGCAGCGTTCGACAGGGCCCCACCGGGGAGCTGTTTTTT. Combining the CDR3 with reference TRBV7-9 and TRBJ2-2 gives the whole variable domain DTGVSQNPRHKITKRGQNVTFRCDPISEHNRLYWYRQTLGQGPEFLTYFQNEAQLEKSRLLSDRFSAERPKGSFSTLEIQRTEQGDSAMYLCASSVRQGPTGELFFGEGSRLTVL.

The chain links TRBV19 to TRBJ1-2; no clear D gene. Germline lookup yields CDR1 LNHDA and CDR2 SQIVND (reference sequence). Trimming removed 7 bases at V and 2 bases at J, with 14 bases between. There are 14 residues in the CDR3. The CDR3 nucleotides read TGTGCCAGTATTAAAGTAGGCACCAACTATGGCTACACCTTC. Translation gives CASIKVGTNYGYTF.

This chain links TRBV19 with TRBJ1-1; D gene unclear. The germline V gene encodes CDR1 LNHDA and CDR2 SQIVND (reference sequence). With 7 bases removed from V and 1 base from J, the gap between germline ends came to 16 bases. This CDR3 has 15 amino acids. This chain's CDR3 is CASTPWEGTNTEAFF. In DNA, the CDR3 is TGTGCCAGTACCCCCTGGGAGGGAACGAACACTGAAGCTTTCTTT. Based on the CDR3 plus reference TRBV19 and TRBJ1-1, the full variable domain is DGGITQSPKYLFRKEGQNVTLSCEQNLNHDAMYWYRQDPGQGLRLIYYSQIVNDFQKGDIAEGYSVSREKKESFPLTVTSAQKNPTAFYLCASTPWEGTNTEAFFGQGTRLTVV.

The genes are TRBV6-5 and TRBJ2-7, with 9 bases fitting TRBD2. CDR1 and CDR2 (germline): MNHEY, SVGAGI. The ends lost 7 bases at V and 1 base at J; junction bases unmatched: 8. The CDR3 has 15 amino acids. Written as DNA, the CDR3 is TGTGCCAGCACCACCCTAGCGGGGTCTTCCTACGAGCAGTACTTC. Protein product: CASTTLAGSSYEQYF.